A single sample is the source of the 16 T cell receptor beta chains below, sequenced in a study of post-analysis software for immune sequencing data. Broader study findings: TRBV5-6, TRBV5-1 and TRBV20-1 were among roughly five TRBV segments more frequent in patients than controls.

Antigen specificity for these receptors is unknown. TCR beta cDNA libraries included unique molecular identifiers. TCRdb reprocessed the PCR reads with MiXCR, giving one entry per CDR3 protein. The sample includes about half a million distinct CDR3 sequences, around a third of them seen just once. Sequencing was performed on blood. The source of these receptors is a girl under 18 with multiple sclerosis.

The chain has TRBV27 and TRBJ2-5; 10 nucleotides agree with TRBD2. From germline, CDR1 is MNHEY and CDR2 SMNVEV (reference sequence). J gave up 2 bases and V 5 bases, and 8 bases lay outside the gene matches. The CDR3 runs 16 residues. The CDR3 DNA is TGTGCCAGCAGTCCGTGGAGCGGGGGGGGACAAGAGACCCAGTACTTC. Translating it yields CASSPWSGGGQETQYF.

This sequence joins TRBV20-1 and TRBJ2-7, with D possibly TRBD2 on 6 matching bases. Germline-derived CDR1 and CDR2 are DFQATT and SNEGSKA (reference sequence). V was trimmed by 0 bases and J by 0 bases, leaving 15 bases between them. This CDR3 has 16 residues. Written as DNA, the CDR3 is TGCAGTGCTAGAGATCCCGACGGGGGAAGCTCCTACGAGCAGTACTTC. Translation: CSARDPDGGSSYEQYF.

The chain carries TRBV7-9 and TRBJ1-2, with D possibly TRBD1 on 6 matching bases. The CDR3 has 13 amino acids. Trimming took off 5 bases at V and 8 bases at J, with 15 bases between the two ends. The germline V gene has CDR1 SEHNR and CDR2 FQNEAQ (reference sequence). CDR3 sequence reads: CASSQDRPRGYTF. The DNA of the CDR3 is TGTGCCAGCAGCCAAGACAGGCCCAGGGGCTACACCTTC.

The chain combines TRBV7-3 with TRBJ2-3, with D possibly being TRBD1 or TRBD2 (6 bases each). This CDR3 comprises 18 residues. Germline assignment: CDR1 SGHTA and CDR2 FQGTGA. V lost 1 base and J 0 bases, leaving 17 bases between the germline ends. The CDR3 DNA reads as TGTGCCAGCAGCTTAATTGCGGGGACACGCGCTAGCACAGATACGCAGTATTTT. This codes for CASSLIAGTRASTDTQYF.

This clonotype was counted between two and nine times. The rearrangement uses TRBV11-1 and TRBJ2-5; D possibly corresponds to TRBD2 (6 bases). From germline, CDR1 is SGHAT and CDR2 FQDESV (reference sequence). The V and J ends lost 1 base and 5 bases respectively, with 20 bases between them. CDR3 length equals 17 residues. DNA of the CDR3: TGTGCCAGCAGCTTAGGCCTAGCGCCTGAGGCCAAGGAGACCCAGTACTTC. Protein: CASSLGLAPEAKETQYF.

This clonotype has only a few counts. The chain is built from TRBV11-1 and TRBJ2-5, with a weak D call TRBD1 (6 bases). The V gene's germline CDR1 is SGHAT and CDR2 FQDESV (reference sequence). V lost 5 bases to trimming and J lost 1 base, with 14 bases between them. The CDR3 is 15 amino acids. Here the CDR3 reads CASSQLQGSQETQYF. For the CDR3, the DNA is TGTGCCAGCAGCCAATTACAGGGCAGCCAAGAGACCCAGTACTTC.

There are a few counts of this clonotype. This rearrangement joins TRBV15 to TRBJ1-3; no reliable D call. Germline CDR1 reads LNHNV; CDR2 reads YYDKDF (reference sequence). V was cut by 3 bases and J by 8 bases, with 8 bases left in between. The CDR3 covers 12 residues. CDR3 protein: CATSSARDTIYF. The DNA for the CDR3 is TGTGCCACCAGCAGCGCACGCGACACCATATATTTT. The whole variable domain, filled in from reference TRBV15 and TRBJ1-3, reads DAMVIQNPRYQVTQFGKPVTLSCSQTLNHNVMYWYQQKSSQAPKLLFHYYDKDFNNEADTPDNFQSRRPNTSFCFLDIRSPGLGDTAMYLCATSSARDTIYFGEGSWLTVV.

This clonotype turned up a few times. The rearrangement joins TRBV20-1 to TRBJ2-1; D uncertain. Germline CDR1 is DFQATT and CDR2 is SNEGSKA (reference sequence). The CDR3 has 13 residues. V gave up 0 bases and J gave up 4 bases, with 7 bases separating them. The DNA of the CDR3 is TGCAGTGCTAGAGATTGGGGATACAATGAGCAGTTCTTC. It encodes CSARDWGYNEQFF.

This chain uses TRBV6-1 with TRBJ2-7; D gene uncertain. The CDR3 sequence is 13 residues long. V lost 3 bases and J lost 3, with 9 bases in between. Germline CDR1 MNHNS, CDR2 SASEGT. CDR3 residues: CASSDSEGYEQYF. For the CDR3, the DNA is TGTGCCAGCAGTGATTCGGAAGGCTACGAGCAGTACTTC.

V and J are TRBV29-1 and TRBJ1-2, with D hard to call. Per germline, CDR1 SQVTM and CDR2 ANQGSEA. The CDR3 loop spans 10 amino acids. Trimming stripped 8 bases from V and 8 bases from J, with 12 bases between. This chain's CDR3 is CSFVGLGYTF. CDR3 in DNA: TGCAGCTTTGTGGGGTTGGGCTACACCTTC.

In its sample, this clonotype was seen a few times. The rearrangement links TRBV29-1 to TRBJ2-7; D is perhaps TRBD2 (5 bases). CDR1 SQVTM and CDR2 ANQGSEA come from the germline V gene. The CDR3 length is 14 residues. V was clipped by 4 bases and J by 3 bases, with 16 bases between them. The CDR3 loop is CSVVFDGLYYEQYF. CDR3 in DNA: TGCAGCGTTGTTTTTGACGGACTCTACTACGAGCAGTACTTC.

J is TRBJ1-5 and V is TRBV20-1, with TRBD1 matching over 7 bases. This CDR3 is built from 16 residues. V shed 3 bases, J shed 0 bases, and the junction held 8 bases outside the gene matches. The germline V gene has CDR1 DFQATT and CDR2 SNEGSKA (reference sequence). The DNA for the CDR3 is TGCAGTGCTAGGTACAGGGGCGTCTATAGCAATCAGCCCCAGCATTTT. Its translation is CSARYRGVYSNQPQHF.

This sequence joins TRBV10-3 and TRBJ2-6; no clear D gene. Germline values: CDR1 ENHRY, CDR2 SYGVKD. Trimming took 0 bases from V and 0 from J, leaving 9 bases between them. This CDR3 contains 17 residues. CDR3 DNA sequence: TGTGCCATCAGTGAGTCCTCTTTCGACTCTGGGGCCAACGTCCTGACTTTC. It specifies CAISESSFDSGANVLTF.

This clonotype has only a few counts. The gene calls are TRBV12-3 or TRBV12-4 and TRBJ1-2; 11 bases align to TRBD1. This CDR3 comprises 17 residues. Unmatched junction bases numbered 11, after V lost 2 bases and J lost 6 bases. The CDR3 sequence is CASSLRRTGGVKNGYTF. CDR3 nucleotides: TGTGCCAGCAGTTTAAGACGGACAGGGGGCGTTAAAAATGGCTACACCTTC.

This chain joins TRBV5-1 and TRBJ2-5; D is perhaps TRBD1 (6 bases). V lost 4 bases and J lost 2, with 12 bases in between. Germline V lookup: CDR1 SGHRS, CDR2 YFSETQ. This CDR3 contains 14 residues. The CDR3 coding sequence is TGCGCCAGCAGCATAACAGGGTCGCAAGAGACCCAGTACTTC. Its translation: CASSITGSQETQYF.

J is TRBJ2-7 and V is TRBV25-1; 7 bases fit TRBD1. The J call may be mistaken, given a closer DNA end match to TRBJ2-5. This CDR3 contains 14 residues. Germline CDR1 is MGHDK and CDR2 is SYGVNS. CDR3 nucleotides: TGTGCCAGCAGTGAGAAGGGGGCATGGGAGACCCAGTACTTC. This gives the protein CASSEKGAWETQYF.